Following are 10 T cell receptor beta chains from one sample sequenced in a study of T cells after yellow fever vaccination. TCRdb re-analysed the 5' RACE reads in MiXCR, keeping a single row per CDR3 protein. The table lists about 240,000 distinct CDR3 sequences, about 7% of them singletons. The specimen was CD4+ T cells sorted from PBMCs, collected 15 days after the yellow fever booster vaccination. The receptors originated from a man aged 30 to 39 who received the YFV17D yellow fever vaccine.

The V gene is TRBV29-1, the J gene TRBJ1-3; D unclear. The CDR3 is 15 amino acids. Between the trimmed V and J ends, which lost 6 bases and 1 base, there was a span of 16 bases. The germline CDR1 and CDR2 sequences are SQVTM and ANQGSEA. The CDR3 DNA reads TGCAGCGTGACCTTTCGGTGGGGTTCTGGAAACACCATATATTTT. It is translated as CSVTFRWGSGNTIYF.

CDR3 bases: TGTGCCAGCAGCCTCGCCCTATTGACAGGGTGGGTGAGCGAGCAGTACTTC. It yields the protein CASSLALLTGWVSEQYF. The genes are TRBV7-2 and TRBJ2-7; TRBD1 aligns across 7 bases. Germline V gene sequence: CDR1 SGHTA, CDR2 FQGNSA. The V and J ends lost 5 bases and 6 bases, in that order; junction bases with no gene match: 19. The length of the CDR3 is 17 residues.

The chain is built from TRBV30 and TRBJ1-2; no clear D. Germline values: CDR1 GTSNPN, CDR2 SVGIG (reference sequence). Deletions cut 3 bases from V and 6 bases from J, with 11 bases between. CDR3 length: 12 residues. CDR3 DNA sequence: TGTGCCTGGAGAGGTCTAAGAAATGGCTACACCTTC. Protein sequence: CAWRGLRNGYTF.

This clonotype was seen ten or more times. J is TRBJ2-3 and V is TRBV7-9, with a weak D call TRBD2 (6 bases). Germline V gene data show CDR1 as SEHNR and CDR2 as FQNEAQ (reference sequence). This CDR3 comprises 15 residues. With 6 bases removed from V and 5 bases from J, the gap between germline ends came to 18 bases. CDR3 residues: CASRPLGGVEDTQYF. In nucleotides, the CDR3 is TGTGCCAGCAGACCCTTGGGGGGAGTGGAAGATACGCAGTATTTT.

This clonotype has more than one count but fewer than ten. The V gene is TRBV6-1, the J gene TRBJ2-7; TRBD2 matches at 7 bases. V lost 6 bases, J lost 7 bases, and 18 bases stayed unmatched. There are 16 residues in the CDR3. Germline V lookup: CDR1 MNHNS, CDR2 SASEGT. CDR3 residues: CASSASGTNLYEEQYF. Written as DNA, the CDR3 is TGTGCCAGCAGCGCCTCCGGGACTAATCTTTACGAGGAGCAGTACTTC.

This clonotype came up many times. The chain carries TRBV5-1 and TRBJ2-5; TRBD2 aligns across 9 bases. With V trimmed by 5 bases and J by 0 bases, 5 bases remained unmatched. CDR3 length equals 15 residues. Germline-derived CDR1 and CDR2 are SGHRS and YFSETQ. As DNA, the CDR3 is TGCGCCAGCAGTAGCGGGGGAGCGTACCAAGAGACCCAGTACTTC. Translating gives CASSSGGAYQETQYF.

In this sample, this clonotype turned up many times. V gene TRBV12-3 or TRBV12-4 combines with J gene TRBJ1-6, with D tentatively TRBD1 (6 bases). Trimming left V 0 bases short and J 6 bases short, with 12 bases between. This CDR3 region has 16 residues. CDR3 nucleotides: TGTGCCAGCAGTTTAGCGCTCAGGACAGCTAATTCACCCCTCCACTTT. Its protein product is CASSLALRTANSPLHF.

This clonotype was observed a few times. The chain is built from TRBV10-3 and TRBJ2-6, with 12 bases identical to TRBD1. This CDR3 region has 18 residues. The germline V gene has CDR1 ENHRY and CDR2 SYGVKD. V lost 3 bases, J lost 2 bases, and 5 bases stayed unmatched. The CDR3 region is CAISDGRDRGPGANVLTF. CDR3 DNA sequence: TGTGCCATCAGTGATGGTCGGGACAGGGGGCCTGGGGCCAACGTCCTGACTTTC.

This clonotype has ten or more counts. CDR3 coding DNA: TGTGCCAGCAGCTTAGACTCTGGGGCCAACGTCCTGACTTTC. It is translated as CASSLDSGANVLTF. The rearrangement uses TRBV7-2 and TRBJ2-6, with D hard to call. Germline-derived CDR1 and CDR2 are SGHTA and FQGNSA. V lost 1 base and J 0 bases, leaving 1 base between the germline ends. The CDR3 runs 14 residues.

A note on this clonotype: A much larger clone sits a single nucleotide away, making a read error possible. This rearrangement joins TRBV20-1 to TRBJ1-5, with 10 bases lining up with TRBD1. From germline, CDR1 is DFQATT and CDR2 SNEGSKA (reference sequence). The length of the CDR3 is 15 residues. This CDR3 reads CNARRDRGTNQPQHF. The CDR3 DNA reads as TGCAATGCTAGGCGGGACAGGGGAACCAATCAGCCCCAGCATTTT.